This T cell receptor (beta chain) was found in a study of CD8+ T cells in alopecia areata. At the level of the study: Severity scoring for treated patients was based on the percentage of affected scalp area.

CDR3 size: 14 residues. Germline V lookup: CDR1 SEHNR, CDR2 FQNEAQ (reference sequence). The ends lost 5 bases at V and 4 bases at J; junction bases unmatched: 3. Treatment in this sample: oral pan-JAK inhibitor, 5-10 mg twice daily. RNA was extracted and reverse transcribed into cDNA as the sequencing template. The repertoire was sequenced with immunoSEQ multiplex PCR; TCRdb's copy has only in-frame clones and lacks some. The table records fewer than 250,000 clones, roughly 60% of them present only once. Broader study findings: Researchers report lesional scalp, most notably alopecia totalis/universalis, outstripped normal scalp in clonality.

In this sample, this clone turned up once. Its specificity is not known. This chain connects TRBV7-9 to TRBJ2-2, with 8 bases matching TRBD1. The TCR was taken from a human donor with alopecia areata. The source material was CD4+ T cells sorted from blood, sampled at week 24, from a patient treated with tofacitinib. The CDR3 is CASSRQGSTGELFF. CDR3 nucleotides: TGTGCCAGCAGCCGACAGGGGAGCACCGGGGAGCTGTTTTTT.